A single sample is the source of the 11 T cell receptor beta chains below, sequenced in a study of OX40 agonist ivuxolimab in advanced cancers. Library preparation used the immunoSEQ multiplex PCR assay. This immuneACCESS table, as held by TCRdb, lists in-frame sequences with V and J called but not all clones. Of the missing ones, under half trace to an unresolved V gene in checked studies; the others have no known cause. Within this sample are 20,000 or so clones, with about four fifths of them counted one time only. Jointly, the top ten make up approximately 3.1% of the sample. Sequenced material: CD4+ or CD8+ T cells sorted from blood, taken in a trial of the OX40 agonist ivuxolimab. The source is an adult with an advanced solid tumor such as melanoma, head and neck, liver or kidney cancer.

This chain connects TRBV6-5 to TRBJ2-2, with D perhaps being TRBD1 or TRBD2 (6 bases each). V was shortened by 4 bases and J by 7 bases, with 19 bases between the two germline ends. The CDR3 extends over 16 amino acids. CDR1 and CDR2 from the germline V gene are MNHEY and SVGAGI. CDR3 in amino acids: CASSFRGTPGGGELFF. The CDR3, as DNA: TGTGCCAGCAGTTTTAGAGGGACACCCGGGGGCGGGGAGCTGTTTTTT.

The J gene is TRBJ2-5, the V gene TRBV27; no reliable D call. CDR1 is MNHEY and CDR2 is SMNVEV in the germline V gene (reference sequence). The CDR3 consists of 13 residues. Trimming removed 4 bases from V and 4 bases from J, with 10 bases in between. CDR3 sequence: CASSSHLTETQYF. CDR3 DNA: TGTGCCAGCAGTTCCCATCTCACAGAGACCCAGTACTTC.

This chain joins TRBV11-2 and TRBJ2-4, with a possible D match to TRBD1 (6 bases). Germline V gene lookup returns CDR1 SGHAT and CDR2 FQNNGV. Deletions cut 4 bases from V and 0 bases from J, with 10 bases between. The CDR3 consists of 15 residues. The CDR3 DNA sequence: TGTGCCAGCAGCTCAGGACAGTCAGCCAAAAACATTCAGTACTTC. This translates into CASSSGQSAKNIQYF.

This chain connects TRBV7-8 to TRBJ1-5, with TRBD1 as a possible D gene (6 bases). This CDR3 has 16 residues. V was trimmed by 5 bases and J by 3 bases, leaving 17 bases between them. Per germline, CDR1 SGHVS and CDR2 FQNEAQ. CDR3 region: CASSKRPGATNQPQHF. The CDR3, as DNA: TGTGCCAGCAGCAAACGGCCAGGGGCTACCAATCAGCCCCAGCATTTT.

The chain employs TRBV28 and TRBJ1-5, with 7 bases fitting TRBD1. The CDR3 has 15 residues. CDR1 MDHEN and CDR2 SYDVKM come from the germline V gene. J lost 0 bases, V lost 6 bases, and 5 bases had no gene match. CDR3 in DNA: TGTGCCAGCAGACAGGGACAGCATAGCAATCAGCCCCAGCATTTT. It specifies CASRQGQHSNQPQHF. Based on the CDR3 plus reference TRBV28 and TRBJ1-5, the full variable domain is DVKVTQSSRYLVKRTGEKVFLECVQDMDHENMFWYRQDPGLGLRLIYFSYDVKMKEKGDIPEGYSVSREKKERFSLILESASTNQTSMYLCASRQGQHSNQPQHFGDGTRLSIL.

This clone was recorded only once. The gene calls are TRBV5-6 and TRBJ2-7, with D possibly TRBD1 on 6 matching bases. The germline V and J ends were trimmed by 0 bases and 3 bases, with 16 bases remaining between them. There are 16 residues in the CDR3. The germline gives CDR1 SGHDT, CDR2 YYEEEE. CDR3 protein: CASSLEQGRIYYEQYF. The CDR3 DNA follows: TGTGCCAGCAGCTTGGAACAGGGTCGAATCTACTACGAGCAGTACTTC.

The V gene is TRBV9, the J gene TRBJ2-1; the match to TRBD1 covers 10 bases. Germline loops: CDR1 SGDLS, CDR2 YYNGEE. V trimming: 1 base; J trimming: 9 bases; junction bases outside the gene matches: 7. This CDR3 has 15 amino acids. CDR3 DNA: TGTGCCAGCAGCGTATTTGACAGGGGGCTGAGTGAGCAGTTCTTC. Translated, it gives CASSVFDRGLSEQFF.

A note on this clone: Other nucleotide sequences from this sample produce the same CDR3. The rearrangement joins TRBV27 to TRBJ1-2, with 7 bases fitting TRBD1. The J segment lost 13 bases and the V segment lost 4 bases, leaving 15 bases of the junction unmatched. The CDR3 is 14 amino acids. Germline values: CDR1 MNHEY, CDR2 SMNVEV (reference sequence). The CDR3 is CASSSSGTAGMATF. Written as DNA, the CDR3 is TGTGCCAGCAGTTCCTCCGGGACAGCGGGAATGGCCACCTTC.

The CDR3 sequence: CASSLEETQYF. DNA for the CDR3: TGTGCCAGCAGCTTGGAGGAGACCCAGTACTTC. V is TRBV5-5 and J is TRBJ2-5; D is uncertain. Germline assignment: CDR1 SGHKS and CDR2 YYEKEE (reference sequence). CDR3 size: 11 residues. Trimming removed 0 bases from V and 5 bases from J, with 2 bases in between.

The genes are TRBV2 and TRBJ2-6, with TRBD1 matching 8 bases. The CDR3 consists of 17 residues. In germline, CDR1 is SNHLY, CDR2 FYNNEI. With 5 bases clipped from V and 1 base from J, the junction kept 7 bases outside the gene matches. The CDR3 DNA sequence: TGTGCCAGCAGTCCGGGACAGGCGATTTCTGGGGCCAACGTCCTGACTTTC. Translated: CASSPGQAISGANVLTF.

The chain combines TRBV5-1 with TRBJ2-1, with 12 bases lining up with TRBD2. The CDR3 is 15 residues long. The germline V gene has CDR1 SGHRS and CDR2 YFSETQ. Unmatched junction bases numbered 8, after V lost 1 base and J lost 12 bases. The CDR3 protein is CASSLRTSGVGRQFF. In DNA form, the CDR3 reads TGCGCCAGCAGCTTGAGGACTAGCGGGGTAGGTCGGCAGTTCTTC.